Each of the 12 T cell receptor beta chains below was sequenced from the same sample in a study of spatial heterogeneity in lung cancer. Time point meaning: sample taken at primary tumor resection. MiXCR, run by TCRdb on the 5' RACE reads, gives a single entry per CDR3 protein. This sample carries 2,500 to 3,500 distinct CDR3 sequences, approximately 4.4% of them seen once, and the ten largest clones take around 20%. Points from the study as a whole: It was found that expanded intratumoral alpha and beta TCR counts tracked tumor mutation counts.

The antigens of these receptors remain unknown. The material sequenced was lung tumor tissue, taken at surgery. These TCRs come from a female donor with early-stage non-small cell lung cancer.

This clonotype was detected once. J is TRBJ1-1 and V is TRBV2; no reliable D call. This CDR3 is built from 14 residues. The germline V gene has CDR1 SNHLY and CDR2 FYNNEI. CDR3 loop: CERRAGGWDTEAFF. CDR3 sequence (DNA): TGTGAAAGAAGGGCTGGAGGGTGGGACACTGAAGCTTTCTTT.

By frequency in the sample, this clonotype is medium-sized. V and J are TRBV27 and TRBJ1-4; D is uncertain. Germline V gene lookup returns CDR1 MNHEY and CDR2 SMNVEV (reference sequence). The germline V and J ends were trimmed by 5 bases and 0 bases, with 7 bases remaining between them. There are 14 residues in the CDR3. CDR3 sequence: CASSGVATNEKLFF. The CDR3, as DNA: TGTGCCAGCAGTGGGGTTGCAACTAATGAAAAACTGTTTTTT.

In its sample, this clonotype is large. The chain links TRBV4-3 to TRBJ2-5; TRBD2 matches 7 bases. Per the germline V gene, CDR1 is LGHNA and CDR2 is YSLEER. The CDR3 has 15 amino acids. Trimming at V came to 0 bases and at J to 4 bases, leaving 5 bases not matched to a gene. The CDR3 DNA follows: TGCGCCAGCAGCCAAGATGGGACGGGGGGAGAGACCCAGTACTTC. Its translation: CASSQDGTGGETQYF.

This clonotype counts as large. This chain uses TRBV7-2 with TRBJ2-3; D is unclear. The V and J ends lost 6 bases and 2 bases respectively, with 3 bases between them. The CDR3 runs to 11 residues. Germline assignment: CDR1 SGHTA and CDR2 FQGNSA. The CDR3 coding sequence is TGTGCCAGCAGGAACACAGATACGCAGTATTTT. This gives the protein CASRNTDTQYF.

Sample share makes this clonotype medium-sized. The germline gene is not matched at one end of the junction; a read error may be the cause. This rearrangement joins TRBV7-9 to TRBJ2-3; D gene uncertain. The CDR3 extends over 10 amino acids. Germline values: CDR1 SEHNR, CDR2 FQNEAQ (reference sequence). The chain's CDR3 is CASRTTDTHF. Here the CDR3 DNA reads TGTGCCAGCAGAACCACAGATACGCATTTT.

Many counts were recorded for this clonotype. The J gene is TRBJ2-1, the V gene TRBV7-2; the D gene is possibly TRBD1 (8 bases). Germline assignment: CDR1 SGHTA and CDR2 FQGNSA. The V end lost 5 bases, the J end lost 3 bases, and 17 bases lay between the germline ends. CDR3 length: 16 residues. The CDR3 sequence: CASSPQGAGVYNEQFF. The CDR3 coding sequence is TGTGCCAGCAGCCCCCAGGGGGCGGGGGTCTACAATGAGCAGTTCTTC.

Within the sample, this clonotype is medium-sized. The V gene is TRBV4-1, the J gene TRBJ2-5; unclear D gene. Trimming cost V 1 base and J 5 bases, with 11 bases left between them. The V gene's germline CDR1 is MGHRA and CDR2 YSYEKL. The CDR3 covers 14 residues. CDR3 sequence reads: CASSQATGAETQYF. CDR3 nucleotide sequence: TGCGCCAGCAGCCAAGCAACGGGCGCGGAGACCCAGTACTTC.

This clonotype qualifies as medium-sized (0.01 to 0.1%). The chain links TRBV6-1 to TRBJ2-1; 7 nucleotides align to TRBD1. Germline V gene sequence: CDR1 MNHNS, CDR2 SASEGT. The CDR3 length is 11 residues. V gave up 6 bases and J gave up 7 bases; unmatched junction bases: 0. The CDR3 bases are TGTGCCAGCAGGACAGGGAATGAGCAGTTCTTC. It yields the protein CASRTGNEQFF.

This clonotype is labeled as medium-sized (0.01 to 0.1%). The J gene is TRBJ2-6, the V gene TRBV2; D is unresolved. Germline assignment: CDR1 SNHLY and CDR2 FYNNEI. CDR3 length equals 15 residues. V lost 3 bases and J 0 bases, leaving 6 bases between the germline ends. The CDR3 DNA is TGTGCCAGCAGTGAGTGGGGCTCTGGGGCCAACGTCCTGACTTTC. Translated, it gives CASSEWGSGANVLTF.

Judged by abundance, this clonotype is medium-sized (0.01 to 0.1%). This rearrangement joins TRBV9 to TRBJ2-3, with 12 bases that match TRBD2. From germline, CDR1 is SGDLS and CDR2 YYNGEE. This CDR3 comprises 19 residues. V lost 0 bases, J lost 8 bases, and 16 bases stayed unmatched. The CDR3 sequence is CASSVAGTDLAGGQSTQYF. CDR3 coding DNA: TGTGCCAGCAGCGTAGCAGGGACTGACCTAGCGGGGGGGCAGAGTACGCAGTATTTT.

By its share, this clonotype is large. The chain links TRBV20-1 to TRBJ1-1, with D possibly TRBD1 on 5 matching bases. Deletions cut 6 bases from V and 7 bases from J, with 21 bases between. The CDR3 has 14 residues. Germline V lookup: CDR1 DFQATT, CDR2 SNEGSKA (reference sequence). The CDR3 loop reads CSARHPQELLEAFF. The CDR3 nucleotides read TGCAGTGCCCGACACCCACAGGAACTTCTTGAAGCTTTCTTT.

This clonotype qualifies as medium-sized. The chain employs TRBV7-2 and TRBJ1-2; weak D call: TRBD1 (5 bases). The CDR3 has 16 residues. The V and J ends lost 5 bases and 8 bases respectively, with 24 bases between them. Germline CDR1 reads SGHTA; CDR2 reads FQGNSA. CDR3 in DNA: TGTGCCAGCAGCCAGCTGGGGACGGACCCTACAGTCGGCTACACCTTC. Translation: CASSQLGTDPTVGYTF.